This record covers a single T cell receptor beta chain. The data belong to a study of blood T cell repertoires in COVID-19. Trimming at V came to 4 bases and at J to 3 bases, leaving 7 bases not matched to a gene. This CDR3 is 16 amino acids long. From germline, CDR1 is MNHEY and CDR2 SVGEGT. The assay was immunoSEQ multiplex PCR, and TCRdb's table has in-frame clones only and misses some. Of approximately 290,000 clones in the sample, 87% were seen once. The sequencing sample was made of peripheral blood. The chain uses TRBV6-2 or TRBV6-3 and TRBJ2-2; TRBD1 matches at 8 bases. The sequence was collected from a man between 18 and 29 years old with active or convalescent COVID-19. In DNA form, the CDR3 reads TGTGCCAGCAGTTCAGCCGGGACAGGCGACACCGGGGAGCTGTTTTTT. The encoded protein is CASSSAGTGDTGELFF.